This entry lists 17 T cell receptor beta chains sequenced from one sample in a study of T cell therapy after organ transplantation. Libraries were prepared by immunoSEQ multiplex PCR; TCRdb keeps only in-frame clonotypes and omits some of them. Among a few thousand clones listed, 60% to 80% were seen once. Time point meaning: 4-8 weeks after completion of therapy. No antigen has been assigned to these receptors. The material sequenced was CD8+ T cells from blood, taken after autologous CMV-specific T cell therapy. These TCRs come from a human patient who had received a solid organ transplant and had CMV disease. Some T cells here may be from the graft donor.

This clone was seen just once. The V gene is TRBV27, the J gene TRBJ1-1; 8 positions match TRBD1. The CDR3 loop spans 17 amino acids. CDR1 and CDR2 (germline): MNHEY, SMNVEV (reference sequence). V was clipped by 2 bases and J by 5 bases; unmatched bases: 13. CDR3 protein: CASSLRTPQGADTEAFF. The DNA for the CDR3 is TGTGCCAGCAGTTTACGGACCCCTCAGGGGGCTGATACTGAAGCTTTCTTT.

The rearrangement joins TRBV5-1 to TRBJ1-2; TRBD1 matches at 10 bases. This CDR3 is 16 amino acids long. J was trimmed by 3 bases and V by 4 bases; bases with no gene match: 9. Germline CDR1 reads SGHRS; CDR2 reads YFSETQ. CDR3 nucleotides: TGCGCCAGCAGCCGTGAGGTGGGACAGGGGTACTATGGCTACACCTTC. It encodes CASSREVGQGYYGYTF.

The chain is built from TRBV7-6 and TRBJ2-2; D gene uncertain. This CDR3 has 12 residues. CDR1 is SGHVS, CDR2 FNYEAQ, per germline. V lost 2 bases, J lost 4 bases, and 2 bases lay in between. CDR3 bases: TGTGCCAGCAGCTTAACCACCGGGGAGCTGTTTTTT. It codes for CASSLTTGELFF.

The chain employs TRBV6-5 and TRBJ1-4; 11 bases fit TRBD1. The germline V gene has CDR1 MNHEY and CDR2 SVGAGI. The CDR3 has 15 amino acids. V lost 6 bases and J lost 8; bases outside the gene matches: 8. CDR3 bases: TGTGCCAGCAGGCCTCGGACAGGGGGCAAGGAAAAACTGTTTTTT. Translated, it gives CASRPRTGGKEKLFF.

This chain uses TRBV2 with TRBJ2-7, with 9 bases identical to TRBD1. The CDR3 totals 16 residues. The ends lost 2 bases at V and 0 bases at J; junction bases unmatched: 5. Germline V gives CDR1 SNHLY, CDR2 FYNNEI. The CDR3 protein is CASSESGTGLSYEQYF. In nucleotides, the CDR3 is TGTGCCAGCAGTGAATCGGGGACAGGGCTCTCCTACGAGCAGTACTTC.

The chain employs TRBV6-4 and TRBJ1-2; 11 bases are shared with TRBD1. Germline V CDR1 and CDR2: MRHNA, SNTAGT. The length of the CDR3 is 14 residues. J lost 7 bases, V lost 7 bases, and 8 bases had no gene match. CDR3 region: CASNVDRGRGGYTF. DNA of the CDR3: TGTGCCAGCAACGTGGACAGGGGGCGAGGTGGCTACACCTTC.

Regarding this clone: Compared with germline, one end of the junction differs, possibly owing to a read error. The chain has TRBV4-1 and TRBJ1-5, with 7 positions matching TRBD1. The CDR3 is 16 amino acids. The germline V gene encodes CDR1 MGHRA and CDR2 YSYEKL. This CDR3 is CASSQEGQGGSQPRHF. CDR3 sequence (DNA): TGCGCCAGCAGCCAAGAAGGTCAGGGGGGTAGTCAGCCCCGGCATTTT.

The rearrangement uses TRBV7-2 and TRBJ2-5; D perhaps matches TRBD2 (6 bases). V was shortened by 1 base and J by 2 bases, with 8 bases between the two germline ends. In germline, CDR1 is SGHTA, CDR2 FQGNSA. This CDR3 region has 14 residues. This chain's CDR3 is CASSLGLAQETQYF. The CDR3 DNA reads as TGTGCCAGCAGCTTAGGGCTAGCGCAAGAGACCCAGTACTTC.

Sample share makes this clone medium-sized. This chain connects TRBV11-2 to TRBJ2-3; weak D call: TRBD2 (6 bases). The CDR3 covers 15 residues. Germline V gene lookup returns CDR1 SGHAT and CDR2 FQNNGV. V lost 5 bases to trimming and J lost 0 bases, with 12 bases between them. CDR3 protein: CASSAGRLSTDTQYF. CDR3 DNA: TGTGCCAGCAGCGCGGGACGGCTTAGCACAGATACGCAGTATTTT.

The chain combines TRBV30 with TRBJ2-7; 8 positions agree with TRBD1. The junction had 6 bases not matched to a gene; V was cut back by 3 bases and J by 5 bases. Germline loops: CDR1 GTSNPN, CDR2 SVGIG (reference sequence). The CDR3 totals 13 residues. The CDR3: CAWSSGQGDEQYF. The DNA for the CDR3 is TGTGCCTGGAGCTCCGGACAGGGCGACGAGCAGTACTTC.

V is TRBV11-1 and J is TRBJ2-7; no reliable D call. The CDR3 runs 12 residues. The germline V gene encodes CDR1 SGHAT and CDR2 FQDESV (reference sequence). V was cut by 1 base and J by 5 bases, with 6 bases left in between. In nucleotides, the CDR3 is TGTGCCAGCAGCTTAGGGGGTAACGAGCAGTACTTC. Protein product: CASSLGGNEQYF.

This rearrangement joins TRBV5-6 to TRBJ2-3; no definite D call. The ends were cut back, 4 bases at V and 5 bases at J, with 14 bases in the middle. Germline V gene lookup returns CDR1 SGHDT and CDR2 YYEEEE. This CDR3 region has 14 residues. The CDR3 region is CASSPRRWVDTQYF. DNA of the CDR3: TGTGCCAGCAGCCCTAGACGGTGGGTAGATACGCAGTATTTT.

The chain joins TRBV4-3 to TRBJ1-4, with D hard to call. This CDR3 has 16 residues. CDR1 LGHNA and CDR2 YSLEER come from the germline V gene. Trimming took 3 bases from V and 5 from J, leaving 16 bases between them. CDR3 residues: CASSHATGILNEKLFF. The CDR3 DNA is TGCGCCAGCAGCCATGCGACCGGGATACTAAATGAAAAACTGTTTTTT.

The chain couples TRBV4-3 to TRBJ2-2; the match to TRBD1 covers 9 bases. The ends lost 4 bases at V and 7 bases at J; junction bases unmatched: 16. Germline-derived CDR1 and CDR2 are LGHNA and YSLEER. The CDR3 runs to 18 residues. CDR3 region: CASSPIPRGDRDHGELFF. The CDR3 DNA reads TGCGCCAGCAGCCCGATCCCCCGGGGGGACAGGGATCACGGGGAGCTGTTTTTT.

The chain carries TRBV4-2 and TRBJ2-5; 11 nucleotides match TRBD1. Germline loops: CDR1 LGHNA, CDR2 YNFKEQ. This CDR3 has 17 residues. V trimming: 5 bases; J trimming: 3 bases; junction bases outside the gene matches: 11. DNA for the CDR3: TGTGCCAGCAGCACCGGGACAGGGGGACTAGTGAAAGAGACCCAGTACTTC. Protein product: CASSTGTGGLVKETQYF.

As concerns this clone: This likely reflects a read error, since a far larger clone is one base away. The chain couples TRBV11-2 to TRBJ2-5; possibly TRBD2 for D (7 bases). Germline V gives CDR1 SGHAT, CDR2 FQNNGV. CDR3 length: 16 residues. The V gene lost 0 bases and the J gene lost 4 bases, with 15 bases spanning the gap. This chain's CDR3 is CASSLELGGGPETQYF. Here the CDR3 DNA reads TGTGCCAGCAGCTTAGAGCTGGGGGGGGGCCCAGAGACCCAGTACTTC.

This clone was observed a few times. This chain connects TRBV4-3 to TRBJ2-3, with D hard to call. Germline V lookup: CDR1 LGHNA, CDR2 YSLEER. The CDR3 is 15 amino acids. Trimming shortened V by 3 bases and J by 2 bases, and 12 bases separated the two germline ends. As DNA, the CDR3 is TGCGCCAGCAGCCAGGATGGGCGTTTCACAGATACGCAGTATTTT. Translated: CASSQDGRFTDTQYF.